Described below is a single TCR beta chain sequence and its context. Its matching antigen is unknown. The sample belongs to a study of pediatric ulcerative colitis. This CDR3 has 15 residues. Germline CDR1 is SGHDN and CDR2 is FVKESK. Germline trimming cut 5 bases from V and 2 bases from J; bases unmatched to any gene: 4. Measured with immunoSEQ multiplex PCR; TCRdb has only the in-frame clones, and not every one. This sample has fewer than 30,000 clones, with approximately 71% found just once. Rectal tissue came from one to two pinch biopsies taken at colonoscopy. Study-wide findings and caveats: In rectum, acute severe colitis had expanded clones and less diversity.

This clonotype was obtained from a boy under 18 with severe ulcerative colitis. The sequenced material came from gut tissue. The chain uses TRBV14 and TRBJ2-7; 12 nucleotides agree with TRBD2. The CDR3 loop reads CASSALAGGPYEQYF. CDR3 in DNA: TGTGCCAGCAGCGCCCTAGCGGGAGGGCCCTACGAGCAGTACTTC.